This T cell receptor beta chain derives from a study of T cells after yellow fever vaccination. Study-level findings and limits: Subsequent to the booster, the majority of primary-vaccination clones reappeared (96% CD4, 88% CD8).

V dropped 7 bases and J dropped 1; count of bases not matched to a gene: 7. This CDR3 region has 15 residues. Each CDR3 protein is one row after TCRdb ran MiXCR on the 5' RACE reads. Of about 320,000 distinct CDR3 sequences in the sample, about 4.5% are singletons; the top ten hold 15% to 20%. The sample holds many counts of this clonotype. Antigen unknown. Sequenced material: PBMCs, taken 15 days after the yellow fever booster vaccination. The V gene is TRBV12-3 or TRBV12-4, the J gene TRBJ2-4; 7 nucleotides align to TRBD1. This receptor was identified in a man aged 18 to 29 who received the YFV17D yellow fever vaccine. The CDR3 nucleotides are TGTGCCAGCACTTCCTCGACAGGGGCCAAAAACATTCAGTACTTC. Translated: CASTSSTGAKNIQYF.